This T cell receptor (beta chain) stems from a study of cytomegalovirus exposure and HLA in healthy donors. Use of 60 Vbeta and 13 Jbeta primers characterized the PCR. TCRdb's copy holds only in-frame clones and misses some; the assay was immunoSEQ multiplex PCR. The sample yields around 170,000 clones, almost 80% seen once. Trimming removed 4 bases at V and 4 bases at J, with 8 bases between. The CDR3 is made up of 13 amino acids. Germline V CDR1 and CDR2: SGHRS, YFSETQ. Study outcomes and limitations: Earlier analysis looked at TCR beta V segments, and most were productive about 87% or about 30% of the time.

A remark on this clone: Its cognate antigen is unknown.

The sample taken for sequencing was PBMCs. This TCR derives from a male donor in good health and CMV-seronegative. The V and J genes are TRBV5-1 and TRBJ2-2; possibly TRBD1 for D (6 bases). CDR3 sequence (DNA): TGCGCCAGCAGCGCAGGGGTCACCGGGGAGCTGTTTTTT. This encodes CASSAGVTGELFF.